This entry concerns a single T cell receptor (beta chain). Its cognate antigen is unknown. The CDR3 totals 13 residues. CDR1 and CDR2 (germline): MNHEY, SMNVEV (reference sequence). Between the trimmed V and J ends, which lost 4 bases and 0 bases, there was a span of 4 bases. The data were obtained in a study of cytomegalovirus exposure and HLA in healthy donors. Overall study findings and caveats: A list of 150 to 200 TCR beta chains associated with cytomegalovirus was given. Most TCR sequences were seen very rarely across donors, but some public TCRs occurred in many.

Primers for the PCR totalled 60 Vbeta and 13 Jbeta. Method: immunoSEQ multiplex PCR; TCRdb's copy keeps in-frame clones and lacks some. The table records approximately 180,000 clones, 77% of them present only once. The rearrangement links TRBV27 to TRBJ2-1; D unclear. The TCR was taken from a woman aged 60 to 75 in good health and CMV-seropositive. The sequenced sample was PBMCs. CDR3 amino acids: CASSSRSYNEQFF. CDR3 coding DNA: TGTGCCAGCAGTTCCCGCTCCTACAATGAGCAGTTCTTC.